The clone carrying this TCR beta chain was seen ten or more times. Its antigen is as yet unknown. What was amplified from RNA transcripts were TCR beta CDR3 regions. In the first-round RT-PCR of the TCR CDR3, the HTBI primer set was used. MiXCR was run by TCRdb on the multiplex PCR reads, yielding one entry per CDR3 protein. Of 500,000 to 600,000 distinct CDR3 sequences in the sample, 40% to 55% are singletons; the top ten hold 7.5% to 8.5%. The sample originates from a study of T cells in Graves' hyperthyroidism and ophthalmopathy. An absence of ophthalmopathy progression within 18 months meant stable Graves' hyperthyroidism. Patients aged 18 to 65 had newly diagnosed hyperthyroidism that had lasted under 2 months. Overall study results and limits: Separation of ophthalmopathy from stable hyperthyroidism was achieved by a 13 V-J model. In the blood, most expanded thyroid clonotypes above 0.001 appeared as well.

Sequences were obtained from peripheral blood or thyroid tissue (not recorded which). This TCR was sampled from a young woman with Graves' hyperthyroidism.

CDR3 residues: CASSQAGKTQYF. In nucleotides, the CDR3 is TGTGCCAGCAGCCAAGCGGGGAAGACCCAGTACTTC. This chain joins TRBV4-2 and TRBJ2-5, with D possibly being TRBD2 (5 bases). The CDR3 is 12 amino acids. Deletions cut 1 base from V and 6 bases from J, with 6 bases between. Germline CDR1 reads LGHNA; CDR2 reads YNFKEQ.